The 18 T cell receptor beta chains presented below share a single source sample, sequenced in a study of T cell responses to AZD1222 COVID-19 vaccine. Sequencing was performed with immunoSEQ multiplex PCR; in TCRdb, only in-frame clones are kept and a portion is missing. Of about 83,000 clones listed, 80% to 95% are singletons. The material sequenced was peripheral blood, taken on day 0 of MenACWY control vaccination. These receptors all stem from an adult in good health.

The genes are TRBV11-2 and TRBJ1-1; the D gene is possibly TRBD1 (5 bases). Germline assignment: CDR1 SGHAT and CDR2 FQNNGV. The V and J ends lost 4 bases and 8 bases respectively, with 20 bases between them. The CDR3 totals 15 residues. The CDR3 loop is CASSSRPSGGMEAFF. In nucleotides, the CDR3 is TGTGCCAGCAGCTCCCGACCTTCCGGGGGGATGGAAGCTTTCTTT.

This chain joins TRBV2 and TRBJ2-1; D may correspond to TRBD1 or TRBD2 (5 bases each). Germline V gene lookup returns CDR1 SNHLY and CDR2 FYNNEI. This CDR3 contains 12 residues. With 8 bases removed from V and 4 bases from J, the gap between germline ends came to 9 bases. The CDR3 region is CASGTDYNEQFF. The CDR3 bases are TGTGCCAGCGGGACCGATTACAATGAGCAGTTCTTC.

The gene calls are TRBV9 and TRBJ2-7, with TRBD2 matching over 7 bases. Germline assignment: CDR1 SGDLS and CDR2 YYNGEE. V was pared by 0 bases and J by 1 base, with 10 bases of the junction left unmatched. This CDR3 comprises 17 residues. The CDR3 loop is CASSVEDVSSGSYEQYF. CDR3 in DNA: TGTGCCAGCAGCGTAGAAGACGTTTCTAGCGGTTCCTACGAGCAGTACTTC.

This chain joins TRBV10-3 and TRBJ1-2, with unresolved D. Germline V gives CDR1 ENHRY, CDR2 SYGVKD. Trimming took 2 bases from V and 4 from J, leaving 17 bases between them. The CDR3 has 16 residues. CDR3 sequence reads: CAISERPESMRYGYTF. DNA for the CDR3: TGTGCCATCAGTGAGCGTCCGGAAAGCATGCGCTATGGCTACACCTTC.

This chain joins TRBV7-3 and TRBJ2-1; TRBD2 agrees at 8 bases. Germline-derived CDR1 and CDR2 are SGHTA and FQGTGA. CDR3 length equals 15 residues. The V segment lost 3 bases and the J segment 0 bases; nucleotides outside the gene matches: 1. The chain's CDR3 is CASSFSGSSYNEQFF. DNA for the CDR3: TGTGCCAGCAGCTTCAGCGGGAGCTCCTACAATGAGCAGTTCTTC.

This clone was seen only once. This rearrangement joins TRBV30 to TRBJ1-3, with D hard to call. Trimming removed 5 bases from V and 4 bases from J, with 18 bases in between. CDR3 length: 15 residues. Germline CDR1 reads GTSNPN; CDR2 reads SVGIG (reference sequence). As DNA, the CDR3 is TGTGCCTGGGATTCTGGGTCCTGGGAAGGAAACACCATATATTTT. Protein sequence: CAWDSGSWEGNTIYF.

CDR3 nucleotides: TGTGCCAGTAGTATGGATCGGGAGTCCTACAATGAGCAGTTCTTC. It encodes CASSMDRESYNEQFF. The chain joins TRBV19 to TRBJ2-1, with D perhaps TRBD2 (6 bases). The CDR3 consists of 15 residues. V was shortened by 3 bases and J by 1 base, with 10 bases between the two germline ends. Germline V gene sequence: CDR1 LNHDA, CDR2 SQIVND (reference sequence).

The genes are TRBV11-2 and TRBJ2-7; 7 bases line up with TRBD1. The ends lost 5 bases at V and 0 bases at J; junction bases unmatched: 7. The CDR3 totals 15 residues. Germline CDR1 reads SGHAT; CDR2 reads FQNNGV. This chain's CDR3 is CASSINRDSSYEQYF. The CDR3 DNA reads TGTGCCAGCAGCATCAACCGGGACAGCTCCTACGAGCAGTACTTC.

The J gene is TRBJ1-2, the V gene TRBV13; D perhaps matches TRBD1 (5 bases). V gave up 5 bases and J gave up 1 base, with 8 bases separating them. The CDR3 has 13 amino acids. The germline V gene has CDR1 PRHDT and CDR2 FYEKMQ (reference sequence). This CDR3 reads CASSPDNNYGYTF. In DNA, the CDR3 is TGTGCCAGCAGCCCGGACAATAACTATGGCTACACCTTC.

The chain links TRBV28 to TRBJ2-7; tentatively, D is TRBD1 or TRBD2 (5 bases each). This CDR3 is built from 15 residues. The germline gives CDR1 MDHEN, CDR2 SYDVKM. The V gene lost 6 bases and the J gene lost 5 bases, with 20 bases spanning the gap. The CDR3 DNA follows: TGTGCCAGCAGCGCAACGGGGCTCCTAGGGGACGAGCAGTACTTC. Amino acids: CASSATGLLGDEQYF.

This clone was seen once. The chain recombines TRBV13 with TRBJ1-5, with a possible D match to TRBD1 (5 bases). The germline V and J ends were trimmed by 2 bases and 4 bases, with 15 bases remaining between them. The length of the CDR3 is 16 residues. CDR1 and CDR2 (germline): PRHDT, FYEKMQ (reference sequence). CDR3 in amino acids: CASSLRGGAGNQPQHF. CDR3 in DNA: TGTGCCAGCAGCTTACGGGGAGGGGCTGGTAATCAGCCCCAGCATTTT.

V and J are TRBV19 and TRBJ2-7, with TRBD2 identical over 9 bases. With V trimmed by 1 base and J by 4 bases, 5 bases remained unmatched. CDR3 length: 15 amino acids. Per germline, CDR1 LNHDA and CDR2 SQIVND (reference sequence). CDR3 region: CASSIGSSGIYEQYF. CDR3 nucleotides: TGTGCCAGTAGTATAGGGTCTAGCGGGATATACGAGCAGTACTTC.

V is TRBV5-1 and J is TRBJ1-2, with TRBD1 as a possible D gene (6 bases). The CDR3 has 14 amino acids. Germline V gene sequence: CDR1 SGHRS, CDR2 YFSETQ. Deletions cut 0 bases from V and 8 bases from J, with 14 bases between. CDR3: CASSLDREVSGYTF. The CDR3 bases are TGCGCCAGCAGCTTGGACAGGGAGGTGAGCGGCTACACCTTC.

The chain couples TRBV7-2 to TRBJ2-1; 9 bases are shared with TRBD1. Germline CDR1 is SGHTA and CDR2 is FQGNSA. V lost 1 base and J lost 10; bases outside the gene matches: 11. The CDR3 length is 16 residues. This chain's CDR3 is CASSLDGTGTFREQFF. The CDR3 DNA reads TGTGCCAGCAGCTTAGATGGGACAGGGACTTTCCGCGAGCAGTTCTTC.

V is TRBV18 and J is TRBJ2-1; D unresolved. The V end was cut by 8 bases, the J end by 8 bases, with 19 bases between. CDR1 is KGHSH and CDR2 is LQKENI in the germline V gene. The CDR3 covers 14 residues. CDR3 sequence (DNA): TGTGCCAGCACCAACGAAATGCAGTTTTATGAGCAGTTCTTC. Encoded protein: CASTNEMQFYEQFF.

The chain is built from TRBV29-1 and TRBJ2-2; the D gene is possibly TRBD1 (5 bases). This CDR3 region has 12 residues. Trimming removed 7 bases from V and 4 bases from J, with 10 bases in between. Germline lookup yields CDR1 SQVTM and CDR2 ANQGSEA. The chain's CDR3 is CSAVQGTGELFF. For the CDR3, the DNA is TGCAGCGCCGTTCAGGGCACCGGGGAGCTGTTTTTT.

The chain carries TRBV2 and TRBJ2-2; 7 bases map to TRBD1. CDR1 is SNHLY and CDR2 is FYNNEI in the germline V gene. The CDR3 is made up of 13 amino acids. The ends lost 4 bases at V and 7 bases at J; junction bases unmatched: 3. The CDR3 sequence: CASSARGSGELFF. CDR3 nucleotides: TGTGCCAGCAGTGCCAGGGGGAGCGGGGAGCTGTTTTTT.

As regards this clone: The identical CDR3 is also encoded by other nucleotide sequences in the sample. The chain joins TRBV5-1 to TRBJ1-1, with D unresolved. The CDR3 covers 13 residues. Germline V gene lookup returns CDR1 SGHRS and CDR2 YFSETQ. The germline V and J ends were trimmed by 0 bases and 1 base, with 4 bases remaining between them. The CDR3 is CASSLGTNTEAFF. As DNA, the CDR3 is TGCGCCAGCAGCTTGGGAACGAACACTGAAGCTTTCTTT.